Listed below are T cell receptor beta chains from one sample, sequenced in a study of OX40 agonist ivuxolimab in advanced cancers. Clones were sequenced by immunoSEQ multiplex PCR, and TCRdb holds only the in-frame ones, with some missing. The profile covers about 80,000 clones, with more than 70% appearing a single time and approximately 0.19% taken by the ten largest. The material was CD4+ or CD8+ T cells sorted from blood, obtained in a trial of the OX40 agonist ivuxolimab. The source of these receptors is an adult with an advanced solid tumor such as melanoma, head and neck, liver or kidney cancer. Both conserved end residues are part of each CDR3. A D gene is named only where the DNA matches it firmly. Size tells how often a clone was seen (once, few, many) or the class of an expanded clone, and some rows leave it out.

abundance	d_gene	v_gene	j_gene	CDR3aa	CDR3nt
NA	NA	TRBV28	TRBJ1-1	CATTLGEAFF	TGTGCCACCACCTTAGGTGAAGCTTTCTTT
NA	NA	TRBV19	TRBJ1-5	CASTPPGNSNQPQHF	TGTGCCAGTACGCCCCCAGGGAATAGCAATCAGCCCCAGCATTTT
NA	TRBD1	TRBV6-1	TRBJ1-1	CASDRGLRMNTEAFF	TGTGCCAGCGACAGGGGGCTGAGGATGAACACTGAAGCTTTCTTT
NA	TRBD2	TRBV29-1	TRBJ2-1	CSVEPGLAGVNEQFF	TGCAGCGTTGAACCCGGACTAGCGGGAGTGAATGAGCAGTTCTTC
NA	NA	TRBV7-9	TRBJ1-2	CASSLSGVNYGYTF	TGTGCCAGCAGCTTATCCGGCGTCAACTATGGCTACACCTTC
NA	NA	TRBV5-1	TRBJ2-5	CASSLGLLGVEETQYF	TGCGCCAGCAGTTTGGGGTTATTGGGCGTTGAAGAGACCCAGTACTTC
NA	TRBD2	TRBV4-1	TRBJ2-1	CASSQVPPPAGRGQFF	TGCGCCAGCAGCCAAGTCCCTCCCCCAGCGGGAAGGGGGCAGTTCTTC
NA	NA	TRBV7-2	TRBJ1-3	CASSLSGSGNTIYF	TGTGCCAGCAGCTTATCGGGCTCTGGAAACACCATATATTTT
NA	TRBD2	TRBV5-4	TRBJ2-1	CASSPTSGRSYNEQFF	TGTGCCAGCAGCCCGACTAGCGGGAGGTCCTACAATGAGCAGTTCTTC
NA	TRBD1	TRBV7-2	TRBJ2-7	CASSLAGTGSYEQYF	TGTGCCAGCAGCCTTGCCGGGACAGGGTCCTACGAGCAGTACTTC
NA	NA	TRBV18	TRBJ2-7	CASSYGLPYEQYF	TGTGCCAGCTCGTATGGGCTTCCCTACGAGCAGTACTTC
NA	TRBD2	TRBV11-2	TRBJ2-7	CASSGGVQFGRAYEQYF	TGTGCCAGCTCGGGGGGGGTCCAATTCGGCAGGGCCTACGAGCAGTACTTC
NA	TRBD2	TRBV2	TRBJ2-5	CASKASGDEYF	TGTGCCAGCAAGGCTAGCGGGGACGAGTACTTC
NA	NA	TRBV6-1	TRBJ1-1	CASSHIRNTEAFF	TGTGCCAGCAGTCACATCCGAAACACTGAAGCTTTCTTT
NA	TRBD1	TRBV2	TRBJ1-5	CASRWDRGGQPQHF	TGTGCCAGCAGGTGGGACAGGGGGGGACAGCCCCAGCATTTT
NA	NA	TRBV19	TRBJ2-6	CASSRGRGRSGANVLTF	TGTGCCAGTAGTAGGGGCAGGGGACGTTCTGGGGCCAACGTCCTGACTTTC
NA	NA	TRBV7-9	TRBJ2-5	CASSLDVGGVQETQYF	TGTGCCAGCAGCTTAGATGTAGGAGGGGTCCAAGAGACCCAGTACTTC
once	NA	TRBV10-2	TRBJ2-3	CASNYLDTQYF	TGCGCCAGCAATTATTTAGATACGCAGTATTTT
NA	TRBD1	TRBV11-2	TRBJ1-3	CASSTTGFGNTIYF	TGTGCCAGCAGCACGACAGGGTTCGGAAACACCATATATTTT
NA	NA	TRBV5-1	TRBJ2-3	CASSVEGTDTQYF	TGCGCCAGCAGCGTCGAGGGCACAGATACGCAGTATTTT
NA	NA	TRBV11-2	TRBJ1-6	CASSLSGQSSPLHF	TGTGCCAGCAGCTTATCAGGGCAAAGCTCACCCCTCCACTTT
NA	NA	TRBV19	TRBJ1-2	CASSIGTAVYGYTF	TGTGCCAGTAGTATAGGCACGGCGGTCTATGGCTACACCTTC
NA	NA	TRBV10-3	TRBJ2-7	CAISRPRDQQYF	TGTGCCATCAGTAGACCGCGAGACCAGCAGTACTTC
NA	NA	TRBV6-5	TRBJ1-4	CASSLSATNEKLFF	TGTGCCAGCAGCCTTAGCGCAACTAATGAAAAACTGTTTTTT
NA	NA	TRBV30	TRBJ1-6	CAWSAIYNSPLHF	TGTGCCTGGAGTGCTATATATAATTCACCCCTCCACTTT